What follows are 20 T cell receptor beta chains derived from one specimen sequenced in a study of T cell responses to AZD1222 COVID-19 vaccine. Only in-frame clones appear in the TCRdb table, and some are missing; sequencing was by immunoSEQ multiplex PCR. Of about 120,000 clones listed, 92% are singletons. The sequencing used peripheral blood, collected 28 days after the second AZD1222 dose. The receptors derive from an adult who received the AZD1222 COVID-19 vaccine.

The chain uses TRBV19 and TRBJ1-5; 7 nucleotides align to TRBD1. CDR3 length equals 14 residues. The V segment lost 8 bases and the J segment 2 bases; nucleotides outside the gene matches: 6. Looked up from germline, CDR1 is LNHDA and CDR2 is SQIVND (reference sequence). This chain's CDR3 is CASQFGQGNQPQHF. The CDR3 DNA is TGTGCCAGTCAATTCGGACAGGGCAATCAGCCCCAGCATTTT.

This clone came up a few times. The J gene is TRBJ1-5, the V gene TRBV6-5; a possible D gene is TRBD1 (6 bases). V was trimmed by 8 bases and J by 3 bases, leaving 17 bases between them. Germline CDR1 is MNHEY and CDR2 is SVGAGI. This CDR3 contains 15 residues. The CDR3 sequence is CASGSGTRDNQPQHF. The CDR3 coding sequence is TGTGCCAGCGGGTCCGGGACACGAGACAATCAGCCCCAGCATTTT.

The chain links TRBV28 to TRBJ1-1; weak D call: TRBD1 (5 bases). CDR3 length: 13 residues. V dropped 7 bases and J dropped 12 bases, with 21 bases sitting between them. Germline assignment: CDR1 MDHEN and CDR2 SYDVKM. The CDR3 bases are TGTGCCAGCACCCCAACCGGGACCGTAATAACTTTCTTT. It specifies CASTPTGTVITFF. Supplemented by reference TRBV28 and TRBJ1-1, the full variable domain reads DVKVTQSSRYLVKRTGEKVFLECVQDMDHENMFWYRQDPGLGLRLIYFSYDVKMKEKGDIPEGYSVSREKKERFSLILESASTNQTSMYLCASTPTGTVITFFGQGTRLTVV.

The CDR3: CASSERSNQPQHF. The CDR3 DNA reads TGCGCCAGCAGTGAGAGAAGCAATCAGCCCCAGCATTTT. This sequence joins TRBV10-2 and TRBJ1-5; no clear D gene. V was clipped by 2 bases and J by 1 base, with 3 bases between them. Germline loops: CDR1 WSHSY, CDR2 SAAADI. CDR3 length equals 13 residues.

This chain uses TRBV27 with TRBJ1-1, with D possibly being TRBD1 (5 bases). The length of the CDR3 is 15 residues. With 8 bases removed from V and 0 bases from J, the gap between germline ends came to 16 bases. From germline, CDR1 is MNHEY and CDR2 SMNVEV (reference sequence). CDR3 protein: CASLRPGPVNTEAFF. CDR3 nucleotide sequence: TGTGCCAGCCTACGACCGGGACCGGTGAACACTGAAGCTTTCTTT.

This chain links TRBV2 with TRBJ2-7; a weak D match, TRBD2 (5 bases). Trimming removed 6 bases from V and 6 bases from J, with 15 bases in between. CDR3 size: 13 residues. CDR1 SNHLY and CDR2 FYNNEI come from the germline V gene. The CDR3 bases are TGTGCCAGCAGGTTGGGAGCGGAACTCGAGCAGTACTTC. It translates to CASRLGAELEQYF.

V gene TRBV11-2 combines with J gene TRBJ2-2; D gene unclear. Deletions cut 4 bases from V and 1 base from J, with 4 bases between. Germline-derived CDR1 and CDR2 are SGHAT and FQNNGV. The CDR3 length is 13 residues. CDR3 residues: CASSWGNTGELFF. CDR3 DNA: TGTGCCAGCAGCTGGGGGAACACCGGGGAGCTGTTTTTT. The whole variable domain, remainder taken from reference TRBV11-2 and TRBJ2-2, is EAGVAQSPRYKIIEKRQSVAFWCNPISGHATLYWYQQILGQGPKLLIQFQNNGVVDDSQLPKDRFSAERLKGVDSTLKIQPAKLEDSAVYLCASSWGNTGELFFGEGSRLTVL.

The chain employs TRBV3-1 (or the pseudogene TRBV3-2) and TRBJ2-1; possibly TRBD2 for D (5 bases). From germline, CDR1 is LGHDT and CDR2 YNNKEL (reference sequence). CDR3 length equals 17 residues. The V gene lost 1 base and the J gene lost 8 bases, with 21 bases spanning the gap. The CDR3 sequence is CASSQALVEGFWHEQFF. In DNA form, the CDR3 reads TGTGCCAGCAGCCAAGCTTTGGTAGAGGGATTTTGGCATGAGCAGTTCTTC.

The chain couples TRBV27 to TRBJ1-4; D uncertain. The CDR3 length is 13 residues. Germline CDR1 reads MNHEY; CDR2 reads SMNVEV (reference sequence). V was clipped by 1 base and J by 8 bases, with 8 bases between them. CDR3 region: CASSLFGPEKLFF. The DNA of the CDR3 is TGTGCCAGCAGTTTATTTGGGCCAGAAAAACTGTTTTTT.

The chain carries TRBV5-8 and TRBJ2-7; D possibly corresponds to TRBD2 (6 bases). CDR3 size: 14 residues. With 2 bases removed from V and 6 bases from J, the gap between germline ends came to 15 bases. Germline V gene lookup returns CDR1 SGHTS and CDR2 YDEGEE. The CDR3 loop is CASSFGGVGGEQYF. The CDR3 DNA follows: TGTGCCAGCAGCTTTGGAGGGGTAGGTGGCGAGCAGTACTTC.

The rearrangement joins TRBV5-4 to TRBJ2-7; D perhaps matches TRBD1 (5 bases). V lost 4 bases and J lost 4, with 21 bases in between. Looked up from germline, CDR1 is SGHNT and CDR2 is YYREEE (reference sequence). The CDR3 sequence is 16 residues long. This chain's CDR3 is CASSRASGLPTYEQYF. The CDR3 DNA is TGTGCCAGCAGCAGGGCTTCAGGGCTCCCTACTTACGAGCAGTACTTC.

V gene TRBV9 combines with J gene TRBJ1-3; 9 nucleotides align to TRBD1. Trimming at V came to 3 bases and at J to 0 bases, leaving 10 bases not matched to a gene. The CDR3 is made up of 18 amino acids. The germline CDR1 and CDR2 sequences are SGDLS and YYNGEE. CDR3 DNA sequence: TGTGCCAGCAGCGCAGTCCCGGGACAGGGATTCTCTGGAAACACCATATATTTT. Residues: CASSAVPGQGFSGNTIYF.

This rearrangement joins TRBV29-1 to TRBJ2-1; perhaps TRBD2 as D (5 bases). Germline-derived CDR1 and CDR2 are SQVTM and ANQGSEA. The CDR3 runs 10 residues. Trimming took off 3 bases at V and 14 bases at J, with 11 bases between the two ends. CDR3 protein: CSVDPRSEFF. In DNA, the CDR3 is TGCAGCGTTGATCCCCGTAGCGAGTTCTTC.

The V and J genes are TRBV6-4 and TRBJ1-2; the D is unclear. The V and J ends lost 4 bases and 4 bases respectively, with 10 bases between them. This CDR3 comprises 13 residues. Germline CDR1 and CDR2: MRHNA and SNTAGT. The CDR3 nucleotides are TGTGCCAGCAGTGCCAACCTAGGCTATGGCTACACCTTC. The encoded protein is CASSANLGYGYTF.

J is TRBJ2-5 and V is TRBV15, with TRBD1 matching 12 bases. The CDR3 sequence is 15 residues long. Losses at the gene ends were 3 bases for V and 5 bases for J; bases not matched to a gene: 4. Germline values: CDR1 LNHNV, CDR2 YYDKDF (reference sequence). DNA of the CDR3: TGTGCCACCAGCAGGGGACAGGGGGCGGGGGAGACCCAGTACTTC. This codes for CATSRGQGAGETQYF. The entire variable domain, with the rest obtained from reference TRBV15 and TRBJ2-5, is as follows: DAMVIQNPRYQVTQFGKPVTLSCSQTLNHNVMYWYQQKSSQAPKLLFHYYDKDFNNEADTPDNFQSRRPNTSFCFLDIRSPGLGDTAMYLCATSRGQGAGETQYFGPGTRLLVL.

The chain joins TRBV19 to TRBJ2-2, with D possibly being TRBD1 (6 bases). The CDR3 is 15 residues long. Germline CDR1 LNHDA, CDR2 SQIVND (reference sequence). Between the trimmed V and J ends, which lost 6 bases and 2 bases, there was a span of 13 bases. The CDR3 nucleotides read TGTGCCAGTAGGGGAAACAGGGTTAACACCGGGGAGCTGTTTTTT. Encoded protein: CASRGNRVNTGELFF.

This chain uses TRBV5-1 with TRBJ1-3; no definite D call. The CDR3 covers 15 residues. Germline CDR1 reads SGHRS; CDR2 reads YFSETQ. V was clipped by 4 bases and J by 5 bases, with 16 bases between them. The CDR3, as DNA: TGCGCCAGCAGCCGGGCGGTAGCAGAACGAAACACCATATATTTT. Its protein product is CASSRAVAERNTIYF.

This clone showed up just once. V usage is TRBV3-1 (or the pseudogene TRBV3-2) and J usage is TRBJ1-1, with D unclear. Germline CDR1 reads LGHDT; CDR2 reads YNNKEL (reference sequence). The CDR3 extends over 15 amino acids. V lost 1 base and J 0 bases, leaving 9 bases between the germline ends. CDR3 DNA: TGTGCCAGCAGCCAAGGGTACTCCGTGAACACTGAAGCTTTCTTT. This encodes CASSQGYSVNTEAFF.

The V and J genes are TRBV6-5 and TRBJ1-6; D gene ambiguous. The CDR3 spans 11 residues. The germline V and J ends were trimmed by 6 bases and 6 bases, with 3 bases remaining between them. Germline CDR1 reads MNHEY; CDR2 reads SVGAGI. The CDR3 here is CASSLNSPLHF. CDR3 DNA sequence: TGTGCCAGCAGCCTTAATTCACCCCTCCACTTT.

V and J are TRBV7-2 and TRBJ2-1; tentatively, D is TRBD1 or TRBD2 (5 bases each). This CDR3 has 14 amino acids. CDR1 is SGHTA and CDR2 is FQGNSA in the germline V gene. Trimming pared 5 bases from V and 3 bases from J, leaving 11 bases between. CDR3 region: CASSTGDGYNEQFF. The CDR3 DNA is TGTGCCAGCAGCACCGGGGACGGCTACAATGAGCAGTTCTTC. Supplemented by reference TRBV7-2 and TRBJ2-1, the full variable domain reads GAGVSQSPSNKVTEKGKDVELRCDPISGHTALYWYRQSLGQGLEFLIYFQGNSAPDKSGLPSDRFSAERTGGSVSTLTIQRTQQEDSAVYLCASSTGDGYNEQFFGPGTRLTVL.